The source of this T cell receptor beta chain is a study of T cells in localized non-small cell lung cancer. Findings of the study overall: Tumor showed lower T cell clonality than uninvolved adjacent lung, where it was highest.

Sequencing was performed with immunoSEQ multiplex PCR; in TCRdb, only in-frame clones are kept and a portion is missing. Of 70,000 to 80,000 clones listed, 88% were seen once; the top ten hold 20% to 25%. The V end was cut by 3 bases, the J end by 4 bases, with 10 bases between. Germline-derived CDR1 and CDR2 are LNHDA and SQIVND (reference sequence). This CDR3 has 14 amino acids. On this clone itself: Its antigen is undetermined.

The chain recombines TRBV19 with TRBJ2-1; D is possibly TRBD1 or TRBD2 (5 bases each). This clonotype was obtained from a woman aged 40-69 years with stage I squamous cell lung carcinoma. The sample here was peripheral blood, taken before any cancer treatment. The CDR3 coding sequence is TGTGCCAGTAGTATCGGGGACCATTACAATGAGCAGTTCTTC. Residues: CASSIGDHYNEQFF.